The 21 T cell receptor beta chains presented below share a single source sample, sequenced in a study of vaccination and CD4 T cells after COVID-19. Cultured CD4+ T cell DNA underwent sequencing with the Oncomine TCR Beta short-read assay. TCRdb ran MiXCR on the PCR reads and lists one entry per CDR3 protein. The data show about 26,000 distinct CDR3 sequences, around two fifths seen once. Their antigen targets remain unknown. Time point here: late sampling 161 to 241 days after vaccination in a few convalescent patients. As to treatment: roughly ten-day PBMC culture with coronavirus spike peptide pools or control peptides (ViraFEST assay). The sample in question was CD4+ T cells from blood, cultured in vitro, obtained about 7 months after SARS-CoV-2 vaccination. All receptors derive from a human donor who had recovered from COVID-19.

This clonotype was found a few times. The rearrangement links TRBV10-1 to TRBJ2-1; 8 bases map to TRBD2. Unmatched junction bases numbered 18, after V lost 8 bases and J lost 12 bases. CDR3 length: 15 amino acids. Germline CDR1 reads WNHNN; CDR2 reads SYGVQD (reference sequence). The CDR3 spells CASSQGGRTHLGQFF. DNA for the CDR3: TGCGCCAGCTCGCAGGGCGGGAGGACTCATCTTGGGCAGTTCTTC.

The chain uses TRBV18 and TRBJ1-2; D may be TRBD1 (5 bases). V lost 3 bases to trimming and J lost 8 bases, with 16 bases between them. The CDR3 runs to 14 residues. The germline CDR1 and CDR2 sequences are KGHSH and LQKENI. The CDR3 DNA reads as TGTGCCAGCTCACCGGGGACGGCCCAGCGGGGCTACACCTTC. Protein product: CASSPGTAQRGYTF.

The CDR3 DNA follows: TGTGCCAGCAGACAGGGGCTAGGGACAGATACGCAGTATTTT. It translates to CASRQGLGTDTQYF. The chain joins TRBV27 to TRBJ2-3; 7 nucleotides align to TRBD1. In germline, CDR1 is MNHEY, CDR2 SMNVEV (reference sequence). V lost 6 bases, J lost 3 bases, and 6 bases stayed unmatched. The CDR3 has 14 residues.

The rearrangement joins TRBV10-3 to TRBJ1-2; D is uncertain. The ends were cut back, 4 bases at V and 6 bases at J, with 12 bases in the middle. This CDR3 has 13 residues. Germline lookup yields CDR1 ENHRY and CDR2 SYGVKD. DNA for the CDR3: TGTGCCATCAGTGCGGGCTGGGATGATGGCTACACCTTC. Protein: CAISAGWDDGYTF.

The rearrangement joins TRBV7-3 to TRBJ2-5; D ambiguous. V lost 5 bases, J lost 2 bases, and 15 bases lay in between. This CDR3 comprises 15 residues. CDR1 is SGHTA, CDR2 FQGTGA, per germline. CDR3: CASSASPVGQETQYF. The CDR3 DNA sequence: TGTGCCAGCAGCGCCTCCCCGGTGGGACAAGAGACCCAGTACTTC.

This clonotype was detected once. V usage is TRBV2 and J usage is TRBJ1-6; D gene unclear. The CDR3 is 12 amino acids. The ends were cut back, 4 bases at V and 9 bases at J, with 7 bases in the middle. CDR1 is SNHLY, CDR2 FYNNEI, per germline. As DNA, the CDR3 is TGTGCCAGCAGTGTAGAAGCTTCACCCCTCCACTTT. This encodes CASSVEASPLHF.

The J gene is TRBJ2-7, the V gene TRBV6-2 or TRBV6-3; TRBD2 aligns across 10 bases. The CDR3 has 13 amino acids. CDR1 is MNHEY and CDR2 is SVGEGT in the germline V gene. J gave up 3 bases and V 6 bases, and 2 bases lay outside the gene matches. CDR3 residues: CASRRTSGYEQYF. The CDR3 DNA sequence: TGTGCCAGCAGAAGGACTAGCGGCTACGAGCAGTACTTC.

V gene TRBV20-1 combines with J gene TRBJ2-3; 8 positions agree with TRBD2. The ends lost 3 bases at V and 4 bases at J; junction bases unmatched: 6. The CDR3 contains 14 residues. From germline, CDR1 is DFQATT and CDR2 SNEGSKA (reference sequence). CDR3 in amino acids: CSASLSGVADTQYF. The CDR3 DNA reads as TGCAGTGCTAGTCTTAGCGGGGTGGCAGATACGCAGTATTTT.

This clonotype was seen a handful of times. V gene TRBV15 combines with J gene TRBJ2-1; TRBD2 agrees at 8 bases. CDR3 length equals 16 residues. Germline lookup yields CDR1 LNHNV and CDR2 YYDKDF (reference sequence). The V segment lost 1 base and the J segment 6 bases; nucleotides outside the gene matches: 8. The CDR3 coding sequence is TGTGCCACCAGCAGAGCTGGACTAGCAATTCCCAATGAGCAGTTCTTC. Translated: CATSRAGLAIPNEQFF.

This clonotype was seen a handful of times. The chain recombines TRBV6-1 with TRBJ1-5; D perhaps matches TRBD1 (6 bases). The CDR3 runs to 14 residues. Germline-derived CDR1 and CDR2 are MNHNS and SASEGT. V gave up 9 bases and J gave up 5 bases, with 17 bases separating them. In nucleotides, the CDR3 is TGTGCCAGTAGTATCAGGGGTCCCTATCAGCCCCAGCATTTT. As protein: CASSIRGPYQPQHF.

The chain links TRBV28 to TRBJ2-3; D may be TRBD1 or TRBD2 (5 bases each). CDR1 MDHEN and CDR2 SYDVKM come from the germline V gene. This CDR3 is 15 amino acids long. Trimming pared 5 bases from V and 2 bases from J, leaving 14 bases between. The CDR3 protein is CASSEGQADTDTQYF. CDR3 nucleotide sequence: TGTGCCAGCAGTGAGGGGCAAGCGGACACAGATACGCAGTATTTT.

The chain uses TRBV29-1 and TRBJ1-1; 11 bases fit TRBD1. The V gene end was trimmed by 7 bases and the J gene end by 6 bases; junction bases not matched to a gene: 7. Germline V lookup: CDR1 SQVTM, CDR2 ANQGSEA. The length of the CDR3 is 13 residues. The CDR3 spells CSASRTGGAEAFF. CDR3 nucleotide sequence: TGCAGCGCCTCCCGGACAGGGGGCGCTGAAGCTTTCTTT.

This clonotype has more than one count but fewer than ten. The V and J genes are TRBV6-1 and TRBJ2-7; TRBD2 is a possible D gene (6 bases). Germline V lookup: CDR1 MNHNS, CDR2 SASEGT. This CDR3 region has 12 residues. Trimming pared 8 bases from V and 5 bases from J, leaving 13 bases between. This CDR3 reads CASFTSFHEQYF. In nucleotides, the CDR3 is TGTGCCAGCTTCACTAGCTTTCACGAGCAGTACTTC.

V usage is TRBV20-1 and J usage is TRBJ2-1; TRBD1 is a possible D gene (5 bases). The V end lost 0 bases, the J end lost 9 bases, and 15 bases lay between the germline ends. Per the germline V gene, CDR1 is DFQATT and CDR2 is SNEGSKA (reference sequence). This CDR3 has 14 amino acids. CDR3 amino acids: CSARDLKGHLEQFF. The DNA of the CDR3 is TGCAGTGCTAGAGATCTCAAGGGGCACCTTGAGCAGTTCTTC.

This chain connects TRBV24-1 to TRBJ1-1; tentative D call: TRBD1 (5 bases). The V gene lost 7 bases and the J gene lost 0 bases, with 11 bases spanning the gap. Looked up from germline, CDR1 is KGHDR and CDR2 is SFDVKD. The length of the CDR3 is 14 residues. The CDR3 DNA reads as TGTGCCACCAGGGCTGCAGGGATGAACACTGAAGCTTTCTTT. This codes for CATRAAGMNTEAFF.

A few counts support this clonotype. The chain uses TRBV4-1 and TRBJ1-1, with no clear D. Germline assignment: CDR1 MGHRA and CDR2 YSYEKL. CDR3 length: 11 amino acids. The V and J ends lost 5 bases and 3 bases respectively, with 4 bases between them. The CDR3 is CASSRDTEAFF. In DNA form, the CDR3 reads TGCGCCAGCAGCAGGGACACTGAAGCTTTCTTT.

The CDR3: CASSPLGQGGSPLHF. The DNA for the CDR3 is TGTGCCAGCAGTCCACTAGGACAGGGTGGCTCACCCCTCCACTTT. This chain links TRBV2 with TRBJ1-6, with 8 nucleotides matching TRBD1. V dropped 5 bases and J dropped 10; count of bases not matched to a gene: 10. The germline V gene encodes CDR1 SNHLY and CDR2 FYNNEI. The CDR3 has 15 amino acids.

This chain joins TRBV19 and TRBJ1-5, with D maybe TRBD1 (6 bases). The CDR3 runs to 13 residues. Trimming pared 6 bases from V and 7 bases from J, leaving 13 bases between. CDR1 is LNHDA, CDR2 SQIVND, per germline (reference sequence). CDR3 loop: CASSLQGWQPQHF. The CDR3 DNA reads TGTGCCAGTAGCTTACAGGGTTGGCAGCCCCAGCATTTT.

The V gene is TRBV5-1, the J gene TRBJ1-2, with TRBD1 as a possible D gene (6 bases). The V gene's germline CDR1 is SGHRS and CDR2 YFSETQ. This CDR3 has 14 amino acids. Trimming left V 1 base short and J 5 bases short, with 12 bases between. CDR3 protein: CASSLTTGLYGYTF. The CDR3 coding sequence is TGCGCCAGCAGCTTGACTACAGGGCTTTATGGCTACACCTTC.

The CDR3 loop reads CASSVEGNYNEQFF. In nucleotides, the CDR3 is TGTGCCAGCAGTGTAGAAGGTAACTACAATGAGCAGTTCTTC. The genes are TRBV6-4 and TRBJ2-1; the D is unclear. Germline V gene lookup returns CDR1 MRHNA and CDR2 SNTAGT. V was cut by 4 bases and J by 3 bases, with 10 bases left in between. The CDR3 runs 14 residues.

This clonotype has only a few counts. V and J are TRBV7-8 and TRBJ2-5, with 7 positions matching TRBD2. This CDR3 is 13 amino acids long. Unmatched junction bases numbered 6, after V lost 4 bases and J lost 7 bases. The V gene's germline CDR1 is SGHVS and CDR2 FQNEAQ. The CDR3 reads CASSWRTSLTQYF. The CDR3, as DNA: TGTGCCAGCAGCTGGCGGACTAGTTTGACCCAGTACTTC.